The entry below describes one T cell receptor beta chain. The data derive from a study of neurological immune-mediated disorders. Germline CDR1 SGHRS, CDR2 YFSETQ. Trimming removed 4 bases from V and 0 bases from J; junction bases left unmatched: 4. CDR3 size: 15 residues. Time point in this sample: longitudinal time-point 1 (baseline). cDNA was made by 5'RACE with 10-nucleotide random UMIs. Over 180 million TCR-beta sequences, together covering 15-18 subjects, were produced by every individual sequencing run that was carried out. MiXCR, applied by TCRdb to the 5' RACE reads, yields one record per CDR3 protein. The profile shows about 60,000 distinct CDR3 sequences, about 10% of them singletons.

The TCR was taken from a male donor with HTLV-1-associated myelopathy (HAM/TSP). The sample comprised PBMCs. The genes are TRBV5-1 and TRBJ2-4; the match to TRBD1 covers 7 bases. The CDR3 sequence is CASSDRAIAKNIQYF. The CDR3 coding sequence is TGCGCCAGCAGCGACAGGGCCATAGCCAAAAACATTCAGTACTTC.